Listed below are T cell receptor beta chains from one sample, sequenced in a study of blood T cells in healthy people across ages. TCRdb reprocessed the 5' RACE reads with MiXCR, giving one entry per CDR3 protein. The data show roughly 1,800,000 distinct CDR3 sequences, with about 49% seen just once and over 2% held by the top ten. Material: blood. The source is a woman between 40 and 55 years old in good health. Each CDR3 is given with its conserved first and last residue. Each record gives: V gene, J gene, CDR3 protein.

>TRBV11-2|TRBJ2-3
CASSYIAGGITDTQYF
>TRBV20-1|TRBJ2-1
CSVPEVGRGGLNEQFF
>TRBV6-1|-
CASSGPGTGHYEQYF
>TRBV9|TRBJ1-2
CASSVGGGTDYGYTF
>TRBV20-1|TRBJ2-1
CSTMGQGACEQFF
>TRBV7-2|TRBJ2-6
CASSLVSSHSGANVLTF
>TRBV4-3|TRBJ2-7
CASSQEWTGAYEQYF
>TRBV28|TRBJ1-2
CASSSTGTGVIVYGYTF
>TRBV12-3/TRBV12-4|TRBJ2-7
CASSHGGDEQYF
>TRBV29-1|TRBJ2-3
CSVEREGATDTQYF
>TRBV2|-
CASYAVSGGIYEQYF
>TRBV10-1|TRBJ2-5
CASSEGMTSGNGETQYF
>TRBV6-5|TRBJ2-5
CASSYSLYQETQYF
>TRBV7-2|TRBJ2-3
CASSLIDYGTDTQYF
>TRBV20-1|TRBJ2-1
CSAPPNGPYNEQFF
>TRBV9|TRBJ2-7
CASSAAVRGYEQYF
>TRBV7-3|TRBJ2-3
CASSSPSGSDTQYF
>TRBV20-1|TRBJ2-5
CSARGYDETQYF
>TRBV6-1|TRBJ1-2
CASSTKRNYGYTF
>TRBV6-1|TRBJ2-1
CASSEQELTSYNEQFF
>TRBV3-1|TRBJ2-3
CASSQAGTGGPADTQYF
>TRBV6-5|TRBJ2-6
CASRPNSGANVLTF
>TRBV28|TRBJ2-5
CASSSTLGETQYF
>TRBV5-8|TRBJ2-7
CASSVGQVDSYEQYF
>TRBV6-2/TRBV6-3|-
CASRDSQAGTQYF
>TRBV28|TRBJ2-7
CASRDRDTAPYEQYF
>TRBV20-1|TRBJ2-1
CSARDQPGASYNEQFF
>TRBV7-3|TRBJ2-3
CASSLWAPTGSDTQYF
>TRBV29-1|-
CSVEPDTPGDEQYF
>TRBV7-9|TRBJ1-2
CASSRGSGLSEGYTF
>TRBV10-3|TRBJ2-3
CAISVTSADTQYF
>TRBV5-1|TRBJ1-2
CASSLVFIPDSYGYTF
>TRBV5-1|TRBJ2-3
CASSLSPGKSTDTQYF
>TRBV3-1|TRBJ2-6
CASSRTGCSSGANVLTF
>TRBV6-2/TRBV6-3|TRBJ2-7
CASNHQGPAQYF
>TRBV4-2|TRBJ2-1
CASSREQGYSDEQFF
>TRBV7-9|TRBJ2-5
CASGAIVQETQYF
>TRBV28|TRBJ2-5
CASSPLSGVPRLATQYF
>TRBV20-1|TRBJ1-2
CSATIPGGLNYGYTF
>TRBV7-9|TRBJ2-7
CASSWTSGDLYEQYF
>TRBV7-9|TRBJ2-1
CASSSTGGLMYNEQFF
>TRBV11-2|TRBJ2-3
CASSLVPGTSGDTQYF
>TRBV10-3|TRBJ2-1
CAISERTSGNNEQFF
>TRBV28|TRBJ2-5
CASSVQTRGHETQYF
>TRBV3-1|TRBJ2-7
CASSQGGGALYEQYF
>TRBV6-2/TRBV6-3|TRBJ2-7
CATIEGLGYEQYF
>TRBV15|TRBJ2-7
CATSRDRLSYEQYF
>TRBV10-3|-
CAISAVNPTLQETQYF
>TRBV6-5|TRBJ1-5
CASSPGVANQPQHF
>TRBV7-6|TRBJ2-7
CASSGGGSEQYF
>TRBV7-2|TRBJ2-7
CASSLADHGGANGYEQYF